This T cell receptor (beta chain) was captured by sequencing in a study of blood T cell repertoires in COVID-19. Whole-study context: From the United States, Italy and Spain came samples of acute and convalescent COVID-19. T cells, B-cell-depleted T cells, or PBMCs provided the cDNA or gDNA that served as material.

The V gene's germline CDR1 is LGHNA and CDR2 YSLEER. V trimming: 3 bases; J trimming: 5 bases; junction bases outside the gene matches: 8. The CDR3 contains 16 residues. Per the original methods: Amplification of reference gene primers was used by the study to estimate nucleated cell counts. Clones were read by immunoSEQ multiplex PCR, and TCRdb kept only the in-frame ones, dropping some. The V and J calls and clone size were taken over from that table, and D and trimming were inferred from the DNA. The data show 310,000 or so clones, with 86% seen just once and around 1.5% held by the top ten. The chain recombines TRBV4-3 with TRBJ2-1, with 9 bases fitting TRBD1. Source material: peripheral blood. The clonotype was recovered from a woman in her forties or fifties with acute or convalescent COVID-19. The CDR3 loop reads CASSHYSGTGNNEQFF. CDR3 nucleotides: TGCGCCAGCAGCCATTACTCCGGGACAGGGAACAATGAGCAGTTCTTC.